This paragraph covers one T cell receptor (beta chain) sequence. This specimen belongs to a study of T cell changes during pregnancy in multiple sclerosis. Some clones are missing from TCRdb's copy, which holds only in-frame ones; the method was immunoSEQ multiplex PCR. Among about 67,000 clones listed, approximately 91% were seen once. Trimming pared 2 bases from V and 0 bases from J, leaving 13 bases between. CDR1 MNHNS and CDR2 SASEGT come from the germline V gene. The CDR3 spans 16 residues. The J gene is TRBJ1-1, the V gene TRBV6-1, with unresolved D. The starting material was peripheral blood, obtained in the second trimester of pregnancy. This sequence originates from a female donor with multiple sclerosis, enrolled in a pregnancy study. The CDR3 loop is CASSEISRRLNTEAFF. The DNA of the CDR3 is TGTGCCAGCAGTGAAATAAGTAGGAGGTTGAACACTGAAGCTTTCTTT.